The clone carrying this TCR beta chain has only a few counts. Its antigen is unknown. This specimen belongs to a study of neoadjuvant nivolumab and ipilimumab in lung cancer. Assay: immunoSEQ multiplex PCR; the TCRdb copy retains only in-frame clones and omits some. The table has about 6,000 clones, 65% seen once. J was trimmed by 7 bases and V by 6 bases; bases with no gene match: 7. The CDR3 is 15 amino acids. Per the germline V gene, CDR1 is SNHLY and CDR2 is FYNNEI. Study results and limitations: Only a single major-pathologic-response sample was available for clonality analysis. Only two of four nivolumab-treated tumors gained richness and clonality by surgery. Resected tumors had greater TCR richness and clonality than uninvolved lung.

The clonotype comes from an adult with non-small cell lung cancer. Sequencing used tumor tissue, obtained after neoadjuvant nivolumab, alone or with ipilimumab, at or shortly before surgery. The V gene is TRBV2, the J gene TRBJ2-2; 11 nucleotides match TRBD2. CDR3 in DNA: TGTGCCAGCAGACCCCTAGCGGGAGGCGACGGGGAGCTGTTTTTT. Amino acid sequence: CASRPLAGGDGELFF.